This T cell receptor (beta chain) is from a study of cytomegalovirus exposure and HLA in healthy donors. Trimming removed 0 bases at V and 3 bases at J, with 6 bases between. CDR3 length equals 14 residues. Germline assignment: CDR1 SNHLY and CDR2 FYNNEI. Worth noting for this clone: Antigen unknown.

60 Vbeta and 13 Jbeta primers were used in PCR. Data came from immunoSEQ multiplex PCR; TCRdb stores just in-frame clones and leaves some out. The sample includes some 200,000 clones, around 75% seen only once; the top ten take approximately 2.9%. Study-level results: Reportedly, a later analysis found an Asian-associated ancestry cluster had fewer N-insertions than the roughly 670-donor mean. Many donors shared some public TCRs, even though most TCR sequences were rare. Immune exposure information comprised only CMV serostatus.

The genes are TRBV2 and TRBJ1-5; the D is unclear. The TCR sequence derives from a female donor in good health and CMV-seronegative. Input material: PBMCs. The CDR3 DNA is TGTGCCAGCAGTGAAGCTAGACTCAATCAGCCCCAGCATTTT. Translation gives CASSEARLNQPQHF.